This is a list of T cell receptor beta chains from one sample in a study of blood T cell repertoires in COVID-19. Profiling relied on immunoSEQ multiplex PCR, and the TCRdb table lists in-frame clones only, not all of them. The table shows approximately 120,000 clones, with roughly 90% occurring only once. Sequenced material: peripheral blood. The source of these receptors is a man between 45 and 60 years old with COVID-19, enrolled during active disease. CDR3s include the opening cysteine and the closing phenylalanine or tryptophan. The order of the fields is V gene, D gene, J gene, CDR3 protein. The D gene is left open where the match is weak.

TRBV11-2,-,TRBJ2-1,CASSWRNEQFF
TRBV5-1,-,TRBJ1-1,CASSPGDRGTEAFF
TRBV24-1,TRBD1,TRBJ2-7,CAIGQGAPDEQYF
TRBV23-1,TRBD1,TRBJ1-2,CASSRPGQGANYGYTF
TRBV7-3,-,TRBJ2-5,CASSLHVGQETQYF
TRBV11-2,TRBD1,TRBJ2-3,CASSFNFGQGTDTQYF
TRBV7-9,-,TRBJ1-1,CASSFGGMNTEAFF
TRBV19,TRBD1,TRBJ1-4,CASKDRGGEKLFF
TRBV30,-,TRBJ2-5,CAWNLGQGQETQYF
TRBV2,-,TRBJ1-6,CAITQGRGANSPLHF
TRBV7-7,-,TRBJ2-2,CASSPTGQGSGELFF
TRBV4-3,TRBD1,TRBJ2-1,CASSQRTGAYNEQFF
TRBV5-5,-,TRBJ2-7,CASSLTSGLYEQYF
TRBV18,-,TRBJ1-5,CASSPGGGHQPQHF
TRBV4-1,-,TRBJ2-1,CASKLAGGNEQFF
TRBV19,-,TRBJ1-5,CASAWEAGSSYSNQPQHF
TRBV28,-,TRBJ1-1,CASSLGLGDTEAFF